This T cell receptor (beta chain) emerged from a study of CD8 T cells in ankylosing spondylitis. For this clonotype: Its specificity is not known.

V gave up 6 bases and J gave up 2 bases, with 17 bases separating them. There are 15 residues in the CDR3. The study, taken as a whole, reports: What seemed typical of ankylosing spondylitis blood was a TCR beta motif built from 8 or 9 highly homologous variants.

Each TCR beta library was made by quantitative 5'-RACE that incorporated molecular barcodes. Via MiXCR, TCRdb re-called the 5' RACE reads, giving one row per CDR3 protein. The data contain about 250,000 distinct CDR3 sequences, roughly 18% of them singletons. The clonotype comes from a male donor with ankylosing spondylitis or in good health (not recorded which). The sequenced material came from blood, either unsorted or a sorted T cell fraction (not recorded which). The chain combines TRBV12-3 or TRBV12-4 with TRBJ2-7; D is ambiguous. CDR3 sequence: CASSPFMVEAYEQYF. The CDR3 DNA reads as TGTGCCAGCAGCCCCTTCATGGTGGAAGCCTACGAGCAGTACTTC.